The sequence of this T cell receptor (beta chain) was determined in a study of blood T cell repertoires in COVID-19 (dated by TCRdb to the early 2020s). Study-level background: Samples covering the acute and convalescent phases of COVID-19 were provided by collaborators in the United States, Italy and Spain. The prospective study material was composed of cDNA or gDNA derived from T cells, B-cell-depleted T cells, or PBMCs. The dataset comprised deeply sampled blood TCRbeta repertoires from subjects exposed to, actively infected with, or recovered from COVID-19. The repertoires were made available in a free public database intended to serve as a resource for research on the immune response to SARS-CoV-2. Samples came from the ongoing ImmuneRACE study (first 160 participants) plus 1,254 subjects from 6 global collaborators. Nearly every sample came with metadata listing a de-identified subject ID, COVID-19 status, age in years and sex. HLA class I and class II types, where available, came from metadata supplied by the sample provider rather than from assay-based typing. The research as a whole found: Clinical and demographic metadata were provided uncurated, with the amount varying by source and participant.

CDR1 and CDR2 are drawn from the germline V gene (reference sequence): SEHNR, FQNEAQ. Inclusive of the bounding cysteine and phenylalanine, the CDR3 is 16 residues long. CDR3 DNA only is kept here, 48 bases in frame from base 1. Germline trimming amounts to 4 bases on V and 4 bases on J, with 8 as the count of junction bases outside the gene matches. Regarding this clone: The antigen this receptor binds is unknown. Per-nucleotide qualities are absent, and no much larger clonotype sits a single base away.

The collaborating institutions used their own protocols to collect whole blood in K2EDTA tubes. For TCRbeta analysis, collaborators shipped samples as frozen whole blood, isolated PBMCs, or DNA extracted from either of those sample types. TCRbeta CDR3 regions were amplified from genomic DNA using the immunoSEQ Assay, a bias-controlled multiplex PCR. Under the source paper's analysis protocol: Nucleated cell counts per sample were estimated from amplification of reference gene primers within the assay. To quantify the absolute abundance of each unique TCRbeta CDR3 rearrangement, sequence reads were collapsed and filtered. For each sample, productive Simpson clonality was calculated as the square root of Simpson's diversity index across productive rearrangements. TCRdb carries this immuneACCESS record with in-frame sequences only. Its versions omit some clonotypes, under half of them owing to an unresolved V gene in the studies checked, with the rest unexplained. That table gives V, J and clone size, and the DNA gave D and trimming. For this sample the table gives 250,000 or so clones, of which 70% to 85% were detected only once. The ten largest make up around 3.2% of the sample.

The material sequenced was peripheral blood. The chain couples TRBV7-9 to TRBJ2-1, and 9 junctional nucleotides match TRBD1. This TCR was sampled from a woman aged 80 or over with acute or convalescent COVID-19. In nucleotide form, the sequence is TGTGCCAGCAGCTCCTTCGACAGGGGGGTTTACAATGAGCAGTTCTTC. Protein translation: CASSSFDRGVYNEQFF.